This TCR beta chain came from a study of blood T cell repertoires in COVID-19. The overall study: Collection of acute and convalescent COVID-19 samples took place in the United States, Italy and Spain. Nucleic acid was either cDNA or gDNA, and it came from T cells, B-cell-depleted T cells, or PBMCs.

This CDR3 has 13 amino acids. The V gene's germline CDR1 is LNHDA and CDR2 SQIVND (reference sequence). The V end was cut by 5 bases, the J end by 2 bases, with 9 bases between. In the original workflow: Nucleated cell counts were estimated from reference gene primer amplification. TCRdb keeps only in-frame clones here, not all; method: immunoSEQ multiplex PCR. V and J calls and clone size are as listed in that table; D and trimming were resolved from the DNA. The repertoire holds some 220,000 clones, with about 80% as singletons. The age range of participants was 18 to 89 years, with residence in about two dozen US areas.

Sequenced: PBMCs or T cells enriched from blood (not recorded which). The clonotype was recovered from a woman aged 40-49 years with acute COVID-19. This chain links TRBV19 with TRBJ1-2; D unresolved. The CDR3 DNA is TGTGCCAGTAGTCGGGGAAGCAACTATGGCTACACCTTC. This gives the protein CASSRGSNYGYTF. The full variable domain, rest sourced from reference TRBV19 and TRBJ1-2, is DGGITQSPKYLFRKEGQNVTLSCEQNLNHDAMYWYRQDPGQGLRLIYYSQIVNDFQKGDIAEGYSVSREKKESFPLTVTSAQKNPTAFYLCASSRGSNYGYTFGSGTRLTVV.